The 11 T cell receptor beta chains below were found in one sample sequenced in a study of CD8 T cells in ankylosing spondylitis. In TCRdb, the 5' RACE reads were re-called with MiXCR into one record per CDR3 protein. This table holds 200,000 to 250,000 distinct CDR3 sequences, over 7% found once. The sample consisted of blood, either unsorted or a sorted T cell fraction (not recorded which). The receptors here all came from a female donor with ankylosing spondylitis or in good health (not recorded which).

Ten or more counts support this clonotype. This rearrangement joins TRBV6-2 or TRBV6-3 to TRBJ1-6; unclear D gene. The CDR3 consists of 15 residues. Trimming stripped 6 bases from V and 7 bases from J, with 16 bases between. The germline CDR1 and CDR2 sequences are MNHEY and SVGEGT. CDR3 sequence: CASSLVRTDNSPLHF. The CDR3 nucleotides read TGTGCCAGCAGCCTTGTACGTACGGACAATTCACCCCTCCACTTT.

There are many counts of this clonotype. The CDR3 sequence is CASSSISSGNTIYF. CDR3 DNA sequence: TGTGCCAGCAGTTCGATAAGCTCTGGAAACACCATATATTTT. This chain joins TRBV27 and TRBJ1-3; the D is unclear. Germline CDR1 is MNHEY and CDR2 is SMNVEV (reference sequence). V was shortened by 4 bases and J by 0 bases, with 7 bases between the two germline ends. The CDR3 runs 14 residues.

This clonotype was recorded at least ten times. This chain uses TRBV6-1 with TRBJ1-5; D might be TRBD1 (6 bases). CDR3 length equals 15 residues. V lost 5 bases, J lost 6 bases, and 17 bases lay in between. From germline, CDR1 is MNHNS and CDR2 SASEGT. DNA of the CDR3: TGTGCCAGCAGTCGGGACACCTCCACCCCTCAGCCCCAGCATTTT. This codes for CASSRDTSTPQPQHF.

This clonotype appeared many times. The chain joins TRBV6-1 to TRBJ2-2; 7 nucleotides line up with TRBD2. This CDR3 has 17 residues. From germline, CDR1 is MNHNS and CDR2 SASEGT. The J segment lost 6 bases and the V segment lost 5 bases, leaving 15 bases of the junction unmatched. CDR3 in DNA: TGTGCCAGCAGTCATATATCGGGGGGATGGAATCCCGGGGAGCTGTTTTTT. It translates to CASSHISGGWNPGELFF.

This clonotype was seen at least ten times. The chain joins TRBV20-1 to TRBJ1-1; possibly TRBD1 for D (5 bases). The germline V gene encodes CDR1 DFQATT and CDR2 SNEGSKA (reference sequence). V was clipped by 0 bases and J by 2 bases, with 22 bases between them. The CDR3 covers 18 residues. CDR3 bases: TGCAGTGCTAGAGAATGGTTCTCGGGGGGAAGGAGTAACACTGAAGCTTTCTTT. Translated: CSAREWFSGGRSNTEAFF.

The CDR3 sequence is CASSLFGLDKYYGYTF. The CDR3 region has the DNA TGTGCCAGCAGCTTATTCGGCCTGGACAAATACTATGGCTACACCTTC. The chain combines TRBV7-9 with TRBJ1-2; D perhaps matches TRBD1 (5 bases). This CDR3 is built from 16 residues. Germline V gene lookup returns CDR1 SEHNR and CDR2 FQNEAQ (reference sequence). The V gene lost 2 bases and the J gene lost 3 bases, with 16 bases spanning the gap.

This sequence joins TRBV7-7 and TRBJ2-7, with TRBD1 matching 7 bases. Germline V gives CDR1 SSHAT, CDR2 FNYEAQ (reference sequence). The V and J ends lost 4 bases and 4 bases, in that order; junction bases with no gene match: 13. The CDR3 loop spans 16 amino acids. As DNA, the CDR3 is TGTGCCAGCAGCTATACAGGGGACGAAGCCCATTACGAGCAGTACTTC. Encoded protein: CASSYTGDEAHYEQYF.

This clonotype was counted many times. This chain connects TRBV20-1 to TRBJ1-1; no firm D call. V lost 5 bases and J lost 1, with 8 bases in between. There are 12 residues in the CDR3. Germline CDR1 is DFQATT and CDR2 is SNEGSKA (reference sequence). CDR3 in amino acids: CSAVQKNTEAFF. The CDR3 nucleotides are TGCAGTGCTGTTCAGAAGAACACTGAAGCTTTCTTT.

This clonotype was recorded at least ten times. The chain couples TRBV11-2 to TRBJ1-2, with 7 bases matching TRBD1. Trimming cost V 3 bases and J 6 bases; bases outside gene matches: 7. Germline CDR1 and CDR2: SGHAT and FQNNGV. The CDR3 contains 14 residues. Written as DNA, the CDR3 is TGTGCCAGCAGCTTGACAGGGCAGCAACATGGCTACACCTTC. Translated: CASSLTGQQHGYTF.

This clonotype was observed at least ten times. The genes are TRBV29-1 and TRBJ2-7; 9 bases map to TRBD1. This CDR3 comprises 13 residues. From germline, CDR1 is SQVTM and CDR2 ANQGSEA. Unmatched junction bases numbered 7, after V lost 7 bases and J lost 3 bases. The chain's CDR3 is CSGIKGQGYEQYF. The CDR3 DNA reads as TGCAGCGGGATCAAGGGACAGGGCTACGAGCAGTACTTC.

This clonotype was counted many times. V usage is TRBV5-4 and J usage is TRBJ2-1; the D gene is possibly TRBD2 (5 bases). The germline V gene encodes CDR1 SGHNT and CDR2 YYREEE (reference sequence). The CDR3 spans 14 residues. V was shortened by 2 bases and J by 6 bases, with 12 bases between the two germline ends. Here the CDR3 DNA reads TGTGCCAGCAGCTTAGTAGTACGGGGCAATGAGCAGTTCTTC. This gives the protein CASSLVVRGNEQFF.